This TCR beta chain was captured in a study of blood T cell repertoires in COVID-19. On the study more broadly: T cells, B-cell-depleted T cells, or PBMCs supplied cDNA or gDNA.

The protocol was immunoSEQ multiplex PCR, while the TCRdb copy is restricted to in-frame clones and leaves out a portion. The sample consists of 150,000 to 200,000 clones, about 88% of them appearing once. The V end was cut by 5 bases, the J end by 3 bases, with 16 bases between. The CDR3 is 15 amino acids. Looked up from germline, CDR1 is SGHAT and CDR2 is FQNNGV. What was sequenced was peripheral blood. The TCR originated in a man younger than 30 with acute or convalescent COVID-19. The J gene is TRBJ1-2, the V gene TRBV11-2; D not certain. The CDR3 nucleotides are TGTGCCAGCAGCCGACCCTCACCGGGAGACTATGGCTACACCTTC. Amino acids: CASSRPSPGDYGYTF.